These 9 T cell receptor beta chains were sequenced from one sample in a study of shared clonotypes between healthy human individuals. The data were produced by immunoSEQ multiplex PCR, yet TCRdb's version contains in-frame clones alone and is incomplete. The table lists under 1,100,000 clones, 70% to 80% of them singletons. The sequenced material came from memory CD4+ T cells sorted from blood. Subset specified: CD45RA-negative fraction. The receptor set was obtained from a man between 18 and 29 years old in good health.

Details on this clone: Other DNA sequences in this sample translate to the same CDR3. This chain uses TRBV5-5 with TRBJ2-5; 7 bases fit TRBD2. V shed 1 base, J shed 5 bases, and the junction held 8 bases outside the gene matches. Germline V gene data show CDR1 as SGHKS and CDR2 as YYEKEE (reference sequence). This CDR3 has 15 amino acids. The CDR3 protein is CASSLRGREGETQYF. DNA of the CDR3: TGTGCCAGCAGCTTGAGGGGCAGGGAGGGGGAGACCCAGTACTTC.

J is TRBJ2-3 and V is TRBV5-1; D gene unclear. This CDR3 contains 15 residues. V was shortened by 4 bases and J by 5 bases, with 17 bases between the two germline ends. Germline V gene data show CDR1 as SGHRS and CDR2 as YFSETQ. This CDR3 reads CASSPQASLRDTQYF. DNA of the CDR3: TGCGCCAGCAGCCCCCAAGCGTCCTTGAGAGATACGCAGTATTTT. Full variable domain (missing parts from reference TRBV5-1 and TRBJ2-3): KAGVTQTPRYLIKTRGQQVTLSCSPISGHRSVSWYQQTPGQGLQFLFEYFSETQRNKGNFPGRFSGRQFSNSRSEMNVSTLELGDSALYLCASSPQASLRDTQYFGPGTRLTVL.

Concerning this clone: This is likely an artifact of a read error, given a far larger clone one base away. Other DNA variants within this sample encode the same CDR3. The V and J genes are TRBV2 and TRBJ1-6; possible D gene TRBD1, 6 bases. CDR1 and CDR2 (germline): SNHLY, FYNNEI. The CDR3 has 15 residues. CDR3 amino acids: CASSASQGNYSPLHF. Written as DNA, the CDR3 is TGTGCCAGCAGTGCTTCCCAGGGGAATTATTCACCCCTTCACTTT. The variable domain in full, with the rest retrieved from reference TRBV2 and TRBJ1-6, is EPEVTQTPSHQVTQMGQEVILRCVPISNHLYFYWYRQILGQKVEFLVSFYNNEISEKSEIFDDQFSVERPDGSNFTLKIRSTKLEDSAMYFCASSASQGNYSPLHFGNGTRLTVT.

This clone was detected only a few times. The chain uses TRBV19 and TRBJ1-3, with D unclear. The CDR3 consists of 14 residues. Germline CDR1 LNHDA, CDR2 SQIVND (reference sequence). The V end was cut by 2 bases, the J end by 4 bases, with 9 bases between. CDR3 nucleotide sequence: TGTGCCAGTAGTATAAGAACCGCGGGAAACACCATATATTTT. This encodes CASSIRTAGNTIYF.

The chain employs TRBV11-2 and TRBJ1-2, with 8 bases identical to TRBD1. The CDR3 totals 14 residues. The germline V gene encodes CDR1 SGHAT and CDR2 FQNNGV. V lost 0 bases, J lost 8 bases, and 5 bases stayed unmatched. CDR3 nucleotides: TGTGCCAGCAGCTTAGATAGGACAGGGACCGGCTACACCTTC. Amino acid sequence: CASSLDRTGTGYTF.

V and J are TRBV6-1 and TRBJ1-5; maybe TRBD1 (5 bases). CDR1 is MNHNS, CDR2 SASEGT, per germline. The CDR3 is 15 residues long. The ends were cut back, 3 bases at V and 5 bases at J, with 14 bases in the middle. The CDR3 DNA is TGTGCCAGCAGTGATTTGTGGGGGAGCCATCAGCCCCAGCATTTT. Amino acids: CASSDLWGSHQPQHF.

V is TRBV7-2 and J is TRBJ2-5; TRBD2 aligns across 7 bases. This CDR3 is 16 amino acids long. Germline V gene data show CDR1 as SGHTA and CDR2 as FQGNSA. J lost 2 bases, V lost 4 bases, and 10 bases had no gene match. In DNA form, the CDR3 reads TGTGCCAGCAGCTGGACGGGAGGTCGGGGACAAGAGACCCAGTACTTC. This codes for CASSWTGGRGQETQYF.

The chain combines TRBV6-1 with TRBJ2-7, with a possible D match to TRBD2 (5 bases). Germline CDR1 is MNHNS and CDR2 is SASEGT. V dropped 7 bases and J dropped 9 bases, with 22 bases sitting between them. The CDR3 sequence is 14 residues long. CDR3 protein: CASTEAVAPTTQYF. The CDR3, as DNA: TGTGCCAGCACGGAGGCAGTCGCCCCTACGACGCAGTACTTC.

The chain has TRBV7-9 and TRBJ2-3; D is possibly TRBD1 (7 bases). The CDR3 totals 16 residues. Between the trimmed V and J ends, which lost 4 bases and 5 bases, there was a span of 19 bases. CDR1 and CDR2 from the germline V gene are SEHNR and FQNEAQ (reference sequence). In DNA, the CDR3 is TGTGCCAGCAGCTCGACCTCGACAGGGCGGGGAGATACGCAGTATTTT. This encodes CASSSTSTGRGDTQYF. Using reference TRBV7-9 and TRBJ2-3 for the parts outside the CDR3, the full variable domain is DTGVSQNPRHKITKRGQNVTFRCDPISEHNRLYWYRQTLGQGPEFLTYFQNEAQLEKSRLLSDRFSAERPKGSFSTLEIQRTEQGDSAMYLCASSSTSTGRGDTQYFGPGTRLTVL.